This T cell receptor (beta chain) is drawn from a study of early T cells in non-severe SARS-CoV-2 infection. Study-level results: Lookups in VDJdb leaned toward anti-spike CD8 responses and missed private and CD4 specificities.

This clonotype turned up a few times. Its antigen is not identified. Separate cDNA molecules each had unique molecular identifiers attached to them. Using its own MiXCR run on the 5' RACE reads, TCRdb lists one record per CDR3 protein. Among approximately 97,000 distinct CDR3 sequences listed, 9.5% to 12% were seen once. Sequenced material: whole blood, taken at baseline. The origin of this receptor is an adult who was a healthcare worker with PCR-confirmed SARS-CoV-2 infection or an uninfected control (not recorded which).

CDR3 region: CASTAEVGELFF. The CDR3 DNA is TGTGCCAGCACTGCCGAGGTCGGGGAGCTGTTTTTT. The genes are TRBV2 and TRBJ2-2; D ambiguous. Trimming shortened V by 7 bases and J by 7 bases, and 10 bases separated the two germline ends. This CDR3 comprises 12 residues. Germline V gene sequence: CDR1 SNHLY, CDR2 FYNNEI.